This T cell receptor beta chain is from a study of blood T cell repertoires in COVID-19. The table came from immunoSEQ multiplex PCR; TCRdb's copy has only in-frame clones and leaves some out. Of some 200,000 clones detected, around 85% appear once; the ten largest clones hold 9.8%. Germline V gene sequence: CDR1 LGHDT, CDR2 YNNKEL (reference sequence). The CDR3 extends over 15 amino acids. After removal of 7 bases from V and 4 bases from J, the junction contained 11 bases not matched to a gene. In its sample, this clone was seen a few times. The sample consisted of peripheral blood. The genes are TRBV3-1 (or the pseudogene TRBV3-2) and TRBJ1-1; 8 bases are shared with TRBD1. The source is a woman aged 80 or over with acute or convalescent COVID-19. The CDR3 DNA sequence: TGTGCCAGCACCCGCAGGGGCAGGGGGCCCACTGAAGCTTTCTTT. Its protein product is CASTRRGRGPTEAFF.